These 15 T cell receptor beta chains share one sample of origin, sequenced in a study of circulating CD8 cells and anti-PD-1 response in melanoma. Four subsets defined by PD-1 and/or TIGIT were sorted from live CD3+CD8+TCRalphabeta+ cells. Each library started from about 15 ng of total RNA using the QIAseq Immune Repertoire TCR panel. TCRdb analysed the reads with MiXCR anew, one entry per CDR3 protein. Among roughly 1,500 distinct CDR3 sequences, approximately 8.5% were seen once, and the ten largest hold around 5.6%. Sequences were derived from CD8+ T cells from PBMCs, sampled at baseline or after one month of anti-PD-1 therapy (not recorded which). These receptors were taken from a human donor with melanoma.

This clonotype is classed as large (0.1 to 1%). CDR3: CSARSLTGEYYEQYF. The DNA for the CDR3 is TGCAGTGCTAGATCGCTGACAGGGGAGTACTACGAGCAGTACTTC. J is TRBJ2-7 and V is TRBV20-1; 8 bases align to TRBD1. CDR3 length: 15 residues. Germline CDR1 DFQATT, CDR2 SNEGSKA (reference sequence). V was clipped by 2 bases and J by 3 bases; unmatched bases: 9.

This clonotype is labeled as medium-sized. V is TRBV18 and J is TRBJ1-6, with 8 nucleotides matching TRBD1. CDR3 size: 14 residues. Germline V gene data show CDR1 as KGHSH and CDR2 as LQKENI. Unmatched junction bases numbered 1, after V lost 3 bases and J lost 6 bases. CDR3 sequence (DNA): TGTGCCAGCTCACCCGGACAGGGTAATTCACCCCTCCACTTT. The encoded protein is CASSPGQGNSPLHF.

By its share, this clonotype is large. The chain employs TRBV4-1 and TRBJ2-7, with D perhaps matching TRBD1 or TRBD2 (5 bases each). With 3 bases removed from V and 6 bases from J, the gap between germline ends came to 18 bases. Germline values: CDR1 MGHRA, CDR2 YSYEKL. This CDR3 is built from 15 residues. In DNA, the CDR3 is TGCGCCAGCAGCCAGCTCCGGGACGCCGGATCCGAGCAGTACTTC. It codes for CASSQLRDAGSEQYF.

A word on this clonotype: This likely comes from a read error, as the CDR3 has no conserved phenylalanine or tryptophan at its end. The chain carries TRBV9 and TRBJ2-2, with D perhaps given as TRBD1 or TRBD2 (5 bases each). The CDR3 loop spans 13 amino acids. The germline gives CDR1 SGDLS, CDR2 YYNGEE. V was cut by 0 bases and J by 6 bases, with 6 bases left in between. Here the CDR3 DNA reads TGTGCCAGCAGCGTAGGGGGACCCGGGGAGCTGTTTCTT. This codes for CASSVGGPGELFL.

The chain is built from TRBV7-9 and TRBJ2-3; a possible D gene is TRBD2 (5 bases). CDR1 is SEHNR and CDR2 is FQNEAQ in the germline V gene (reference sequence). V shed 1 base and J shed 3 bases, with 11 bases lying between them. The CDR3 contains 15 residues. The CDR3 nucleotides are TGTGCCAGCAGCTTAGTTCAGTCGGGGACAGATACGCAGTATTTT. It translates to CASSLVQSGTDTQYF.

Concerning this clonotype: One base away lies a much larger clone, so this may be a sequencing read error. V gene TRBV20-1 combines with J gene TRBJ2-5; TRBD2 agrees at 7 bases. Germline CDR1 is DFQATT and CDR2 is SNEGSKA (reference sequence). The CDR3 has 13 amino acids. V gave up 0 bases and J gave up 7 bases; unmatched junction bases: 5. CDR3 bases: TGCAGTGCTAGAGACCCTGGCGGGGGGACCCAGTACTTC. Translation gives CSARDPGGGTQYF.

As for this clonotype: The germline gene is not matched at one end of the junction; a read error may be the cause. The chain recombines TRBV25-1 with TRBJ2-3, with 7 bases aligning to TRBD1. The germline gives CDR1 MGHDK, CDR2 SYGVNS. The CDR3 loop spans 14 amino acids. DNA of the CDR3: TGTGCCAGCAGTGAAGGGTCAGGGACAGATGCGCAGTATTTT. Protein product: CASSEGSGTDAQYF.

This clonotype occurred a few times. This rearrangement joins TRBV19 to TRBJ2-7; D possibly matches TRBD1 or TRBD2 (5 bases each). V was pared by 2 bases and J by 3 bases, with 11 bases between. There are 14 residues in the CDR3. Germline V gene sequence: CDR1 LNHDA, CDR2 SQIVND (reference sequence). This CDR3 reads CASSIRGPYYEQYF. As DNA, the CDR3 is TGTGCCAGTAGTATACGGGGCCCTTACTACGAGCAGTACTTC.

The V gene is TRBV9, the J gene TRBJ2-7; possibly TRBD2 for D (7 bases). Trimming left V 0 bases short and J 4 bases short, with 14 bases between. The CDR3 sequence is 15 residues long. Germline V gene sequence: CDR1 SGDLS, CDR2 YYNGEE. The CDR3 DNA is TGTGCCAGCAGCGTAGCGGCCGGGGGGCTTTACGAGCAGTACTTC. This translates into CASSVAAGGLYEQYF.

This clonotype is termed large. This chain links TRBV5-6 with TRBJ2-2; 7 bases are a match to TRBD1. Germline lookup yields CDR1 SGHDT and CDR2 YYEEEE. This CDR3 is built from 13 residues. V was pared by 3 bases and J by 13 bases, with 9 bases of the junction left unmatched. The CDR3 nucleotides are TGTGCCAGCAGCTCGGCCCGGGACAGCCGGCTGTTTTTT. Translating gives CASSSARDSRLFF.

In this sample, this clonotype is large. The chain uses TRBV29-1 and TRBJ1-2, with a tentative D call TRBD1 (6 bases). Germline lookup yields CDR1 SQVTM and CDR2 ANQGSEA. This CDR3 spans 11 amino acids. Trimming left V 7 bases short and J 8 bases short, with 14 bases between. CDR3 in DNA: TGCAGCGCCTCAGGGGCGCTCGGCTACACCTTC. The encoded protein is CSASGALGYTF.

This clonotype is medium-sized in the sample. This chain connects TRBV19 to TRBJ1-2, with TRBD1 as a possible D gene (5 bases). Germline V CDR1 and CDR2: LNHDA, SQIVND (reference sequence). This CDR3 spans 15 amino acids. Trimming left V 5 bases short and J 0 bases short, with 13 bases between. The CDR3 is CASSYTKGANYGYTF. CDR3 DNA: TGTGCCAGTAGTTATACGAAAGGGGCTAACTATGGCTACACCTTC.

This clonotype is medium-sized within its sample. V gene TRBV29-1 combines with J gene TRBJ1-2; D call uncertain. With 3 bases removed from V and 2 bases from J, the gap between germline ends came to 10 bases. The CDR3 has 13 amino acids. Looked up from germline, CDR1 is SQVTM and CDR2 is ANQGSEA. CDR3 DNA: TGCAGCGTTGATTGGGCGGGGAACTATGGCTACACCTTC. This sequence encodes CSVDWAGNYGYTF.

J is TRBJ2-3 and V is TRBV14; 9 bases fit TRBD2. Per the germline V gene, CDR1 is SGHDN and CDR2 is FVKESK. This CDR3 contains 17 residues. After removal of 3 bases from V and 2 bases from J, the junction contained 9 bases not matched to a gene. Here the CDR3 DNA reads TGTGCCAGCAGCCACCTTTCGACTAGCGGATACACAGATACGCAGTATTTT. Protein: CASSHLSTSGYTDTQYF. Full variable domain (remainder filled in from reference TRBV14 and TRBJ2-3): EAGVTQFPSHSVIEKGQTVTLRCDPISGHDNLYWYRRVMGKEIKFLLHFVKESKQDESGMPNNRFLAERTGGTYSTLKVQPAELEDSGVYFCASSHLSTSGYTDTQYFGPGTRLTVL.

In this sample, this clonotype turned up a few times. This rearrangement joins TRBV6-1 to TRBJ2-5; the match to TRBD2 covers 7 bases. CDR1 is MNHNS, CDR2 SASEGT, per germline. This CDR3 is 13 amino acids long. Trimming at V came to 6 bases and at J to 3 bases, leaving 4 bases not matched to a gene. CDR3 sequence reads: CASREAGEETQYF. Here the CDR3 DNA reads TGTGCCAGCAGAGAGGCGGGGGAAGAGACCCAGTACTTC.